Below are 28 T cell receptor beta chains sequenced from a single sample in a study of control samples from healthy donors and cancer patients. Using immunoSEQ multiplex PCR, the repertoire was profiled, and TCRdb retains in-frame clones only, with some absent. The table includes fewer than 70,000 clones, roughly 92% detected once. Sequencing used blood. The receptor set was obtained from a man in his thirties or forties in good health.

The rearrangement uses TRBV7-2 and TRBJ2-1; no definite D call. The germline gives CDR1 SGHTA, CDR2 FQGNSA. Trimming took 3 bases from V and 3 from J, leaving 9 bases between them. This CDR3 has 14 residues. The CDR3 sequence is CASSFGLSYNEQFF. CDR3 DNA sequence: TGTGCCAGCAGCTTTGGGCTCAGCTACAATGAGCAGTTCTTC.

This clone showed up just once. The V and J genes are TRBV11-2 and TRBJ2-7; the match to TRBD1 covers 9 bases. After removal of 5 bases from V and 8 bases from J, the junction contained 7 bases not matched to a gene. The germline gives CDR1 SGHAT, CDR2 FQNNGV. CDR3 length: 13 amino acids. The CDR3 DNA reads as TGTGCCAGCAGCCCGACAGGGGGGGGCAAGCAGTACTTC. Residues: CASSPTGGGKQYF.

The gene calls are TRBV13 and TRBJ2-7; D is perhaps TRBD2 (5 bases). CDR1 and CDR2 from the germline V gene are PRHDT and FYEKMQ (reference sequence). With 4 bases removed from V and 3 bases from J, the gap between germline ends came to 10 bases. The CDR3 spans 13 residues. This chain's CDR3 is CASSSVGVYEQYF. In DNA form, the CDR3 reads TGTGCCAGCAGCTCGGTCGGGGTCTACGAGCAGTACTTC.

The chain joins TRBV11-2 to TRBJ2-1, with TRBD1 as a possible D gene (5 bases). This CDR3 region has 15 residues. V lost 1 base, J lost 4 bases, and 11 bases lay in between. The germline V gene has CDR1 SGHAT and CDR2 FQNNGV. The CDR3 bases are TGTGCCAGCAGCTTAGGGGGCACAGGATACAATGAGCAGTTCTTC. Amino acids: CASSLGGTGYNEQFF.

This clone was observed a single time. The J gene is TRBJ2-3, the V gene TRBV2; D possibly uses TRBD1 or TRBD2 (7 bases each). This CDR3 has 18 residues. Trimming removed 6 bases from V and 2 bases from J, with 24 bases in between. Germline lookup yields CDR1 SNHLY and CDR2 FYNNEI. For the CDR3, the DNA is TGTGCCAGCAGGGGGAGGGGGCAGGCCCTCGTAAACACAGATACGCAGTATTTT. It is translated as CASRGRGQALVNTDTQYF. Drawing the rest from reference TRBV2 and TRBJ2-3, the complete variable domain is EPEVTQTPSHQVTQMGQEVILRCVPISNHLYFYWYRQILGQKVEFLVSFYNNEISEKSEIFDDQFSVERPDGSNFTLKIRSTKLEDSAMYFCASRGRGQALVNTDTQYFGPGTRLTVL.

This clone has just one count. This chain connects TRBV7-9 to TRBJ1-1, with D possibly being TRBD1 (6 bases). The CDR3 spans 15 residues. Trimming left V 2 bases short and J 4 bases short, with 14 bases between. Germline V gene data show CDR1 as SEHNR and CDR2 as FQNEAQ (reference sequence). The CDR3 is CASSLQGSIATEAFF. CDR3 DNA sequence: TGTGCCAGCAGCTTACAGGGGAGTATAGCCACTGAAGCTTTCTTT.

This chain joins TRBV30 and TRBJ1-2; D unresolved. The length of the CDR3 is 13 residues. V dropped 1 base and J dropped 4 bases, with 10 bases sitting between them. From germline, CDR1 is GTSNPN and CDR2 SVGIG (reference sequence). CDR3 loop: CAWSGVEPYGYTF. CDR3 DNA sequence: TGTGCCTGGAGTGGGGTGGAACCCTATGGCTACACCTTC.

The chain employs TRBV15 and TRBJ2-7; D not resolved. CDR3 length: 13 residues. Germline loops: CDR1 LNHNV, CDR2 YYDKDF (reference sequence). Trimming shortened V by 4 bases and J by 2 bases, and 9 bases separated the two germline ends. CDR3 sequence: CATSTGFAYEQYF. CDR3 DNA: TGTGCCACCAGCACCGGGTTCGCCTACGAGCAGTACTTC. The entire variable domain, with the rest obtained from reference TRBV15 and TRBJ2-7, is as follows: DAMVIQNPRYQVTQFGKPVTLSCSQTLNHNVMYWYQQKSSQAPKLLFHYYDKDFNNEADTPDNFQSRRPNTSFCFLDIRSPGLGDTAMYLCATSTGFAYEQYFGPGTRLTVT.

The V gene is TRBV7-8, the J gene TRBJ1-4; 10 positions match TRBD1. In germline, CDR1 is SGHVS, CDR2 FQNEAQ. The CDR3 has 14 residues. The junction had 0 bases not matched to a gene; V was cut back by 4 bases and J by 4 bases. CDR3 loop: CASSWDRGNEKLFF. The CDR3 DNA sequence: TGTGCCAGCAGCTGGGACAGGGGTAATGAAAAACTGTTTTTT.

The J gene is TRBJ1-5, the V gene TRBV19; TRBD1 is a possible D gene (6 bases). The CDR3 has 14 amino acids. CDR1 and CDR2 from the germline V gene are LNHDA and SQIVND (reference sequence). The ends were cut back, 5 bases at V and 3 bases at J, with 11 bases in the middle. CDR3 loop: CASSGGGSNQPQHF. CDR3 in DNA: TGTGCCAGTAGTGGCGGGGGCTCCAATCAGCCCCAGCATTTT. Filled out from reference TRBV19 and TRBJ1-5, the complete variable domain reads DGGITQSPKYLFRKEGQNVTLSCEQNLNHDAMYWYRQDPGQGLRLIYYSQIVNDFQKGDIAEGYSVSREKKESFPLTVTSAQKNPTAFYLCASSGGGSNQPQHFGDGTRLSIL.

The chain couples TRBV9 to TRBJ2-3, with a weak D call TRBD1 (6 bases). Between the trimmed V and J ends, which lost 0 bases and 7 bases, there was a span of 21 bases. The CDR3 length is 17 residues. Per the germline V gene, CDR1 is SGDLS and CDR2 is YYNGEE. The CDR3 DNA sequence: TGTGCCAGCAGCGTAGAGTCACAGGGAGTGTCATTTTATACGCAGTATTTT. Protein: CASSVESQGVSFYTQYF. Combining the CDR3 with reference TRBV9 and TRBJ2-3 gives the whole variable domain DSGVTQTPKHLITATGQRVTLRCSPRSGDLSVYWYQQSLDQGLQFLIQYYNGEERAKGNILERFSAQQFPDLHSELNLSSLELGDSALYFCASSVESQGVSFYTQYFGPGTRLTVL.

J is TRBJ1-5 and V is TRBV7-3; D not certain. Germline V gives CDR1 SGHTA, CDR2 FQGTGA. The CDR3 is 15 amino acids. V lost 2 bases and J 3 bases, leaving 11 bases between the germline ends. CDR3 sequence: CASSLSAGNNQPQHF. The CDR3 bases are TGTGCCAGCAGCTTATCCGCAGGCAACAATCAGCCCCAGCATTTT.

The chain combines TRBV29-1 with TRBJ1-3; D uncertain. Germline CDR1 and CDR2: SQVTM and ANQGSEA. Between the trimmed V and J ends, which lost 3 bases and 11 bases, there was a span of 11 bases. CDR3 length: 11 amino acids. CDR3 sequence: CSVEEGLAIYF. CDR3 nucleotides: TGCAGCGTTGAGGAAGGCTTGGCCATATATTTT. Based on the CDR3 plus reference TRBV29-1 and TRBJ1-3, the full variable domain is SAVISQKPSRDICQRGTSLTIQCQVDSQVTMMFWYRQQPGQSLTLIATANQGSEATYESGFVIDKFPISRPNLTFSTLTVSNMSPEDSSIYLCSVEEGLAIYFGEGSWLTVV.

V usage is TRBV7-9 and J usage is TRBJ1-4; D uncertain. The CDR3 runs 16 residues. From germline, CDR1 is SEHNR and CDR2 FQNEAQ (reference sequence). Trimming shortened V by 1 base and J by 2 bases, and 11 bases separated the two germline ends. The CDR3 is CASSLDWEGTNEKLFF. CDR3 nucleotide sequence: TGTGCCAGCAGCTTAGATTGGGAGGGCACTAATGAAAAACTGTTTTTT.

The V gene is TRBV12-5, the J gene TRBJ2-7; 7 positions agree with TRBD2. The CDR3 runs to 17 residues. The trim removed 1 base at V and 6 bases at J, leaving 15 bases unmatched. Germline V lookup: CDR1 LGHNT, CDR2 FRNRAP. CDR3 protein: CASGLAKSGLVSFEQYF. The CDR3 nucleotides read TGTGCTAGTGGTTTGGCCAAATCAGGACTAGTAAGTTTCGAGCAGTACTTC.

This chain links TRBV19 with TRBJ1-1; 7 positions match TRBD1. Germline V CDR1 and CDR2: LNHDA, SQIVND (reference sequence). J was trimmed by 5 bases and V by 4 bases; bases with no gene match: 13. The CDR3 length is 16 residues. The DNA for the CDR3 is TGTGCCAGTAGTAAACAGGGGCCGATCACTGGGACTGAAGCTTTCTTT. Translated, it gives CASSKQGPITGTEAFF.

The CDR3: CTSSQDLKSDRDTTYNSPLHF. The CDR3 bases are TGCACCAGCAGCCAAGATCTTAAGTCGGACAGGGATACTACCTATAATTCACCCCTCCACTTT. The V gene is TRBV1, the J gene TRBJ1-6; TRBD1 is the table's D call, not checked against the DNA. TRBV1 constitutes a pseudogene. The CDR3 consists of 21 residues.

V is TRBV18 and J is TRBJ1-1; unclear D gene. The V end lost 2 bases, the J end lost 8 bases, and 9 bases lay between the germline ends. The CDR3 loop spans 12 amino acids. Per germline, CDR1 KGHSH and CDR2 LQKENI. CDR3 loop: CASSPGETEAFF. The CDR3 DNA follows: TGTGCCAGCTCACCAGGTGAGACCGAAGCTTTCTTT.

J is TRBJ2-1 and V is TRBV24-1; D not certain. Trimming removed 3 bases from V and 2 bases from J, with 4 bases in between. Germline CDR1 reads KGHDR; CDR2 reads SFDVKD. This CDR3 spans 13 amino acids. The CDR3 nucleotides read TGTGCCACCAGTGATACAGCCTACAATGAGCAGTTCTTC. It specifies CATSDTAYNEQFF.

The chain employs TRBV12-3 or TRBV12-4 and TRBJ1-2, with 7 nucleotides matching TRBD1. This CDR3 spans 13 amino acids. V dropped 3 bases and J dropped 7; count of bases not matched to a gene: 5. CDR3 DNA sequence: TGTGCCAGCAGTTTTACAGGGGTGGGTGGCTACACCTTC. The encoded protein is CASSFTGVGGYTF.

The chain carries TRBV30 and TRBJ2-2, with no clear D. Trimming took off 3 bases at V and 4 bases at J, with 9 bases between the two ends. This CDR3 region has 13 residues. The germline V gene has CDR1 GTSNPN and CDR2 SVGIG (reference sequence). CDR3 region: CAWRTPSTGELFF. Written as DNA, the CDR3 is TGTGCCTGGAGGACCCCCAGCACCGGGGAGCTGTTTTTT.

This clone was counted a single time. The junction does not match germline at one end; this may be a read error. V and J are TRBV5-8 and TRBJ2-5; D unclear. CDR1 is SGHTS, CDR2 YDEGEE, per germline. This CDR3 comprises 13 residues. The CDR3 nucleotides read TGTGCCAGCAGCCCCGACACCCAACAGACCCAGTACTTC. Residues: CASSPDTQQTQYF.

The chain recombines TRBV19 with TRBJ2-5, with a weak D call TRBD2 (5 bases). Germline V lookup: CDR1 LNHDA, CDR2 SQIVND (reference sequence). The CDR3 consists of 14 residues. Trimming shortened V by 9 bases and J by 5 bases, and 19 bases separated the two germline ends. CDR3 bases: TGTGCCAGCCAGAGGGTTGGGGTCTCGGAGACCCAGTACTTC. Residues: CASQRVGVSETQYF.

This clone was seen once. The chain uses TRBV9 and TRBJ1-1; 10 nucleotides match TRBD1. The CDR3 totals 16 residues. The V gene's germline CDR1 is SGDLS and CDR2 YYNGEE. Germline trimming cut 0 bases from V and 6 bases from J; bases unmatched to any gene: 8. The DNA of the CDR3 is TGTGCCAGCAGCGTAGGGGGCCGGGACAGGGGAGCTGAAGCTTTCTTT. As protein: CASSVGGRDRGAEAFF.

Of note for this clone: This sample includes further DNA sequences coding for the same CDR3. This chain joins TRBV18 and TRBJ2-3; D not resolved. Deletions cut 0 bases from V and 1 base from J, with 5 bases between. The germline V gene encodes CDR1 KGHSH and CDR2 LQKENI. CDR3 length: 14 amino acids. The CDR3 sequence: CASSPPTRTDTQYF. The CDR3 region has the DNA TGTGCCAGCTCACCACCCACCCGCACAGATACGCAGTATTTT.

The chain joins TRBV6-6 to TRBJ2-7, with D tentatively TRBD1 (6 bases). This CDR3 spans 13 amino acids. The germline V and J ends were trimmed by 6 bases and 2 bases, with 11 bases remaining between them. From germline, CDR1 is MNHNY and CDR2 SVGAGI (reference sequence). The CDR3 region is CASRSGQTYEQYF. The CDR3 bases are TGTGCCAGCAGGAGCGGACAGACCTACGAGCAGTACTTC.

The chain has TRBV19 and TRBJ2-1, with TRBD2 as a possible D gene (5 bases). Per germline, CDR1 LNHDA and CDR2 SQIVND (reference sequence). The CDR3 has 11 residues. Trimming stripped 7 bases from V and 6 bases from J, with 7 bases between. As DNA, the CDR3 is TGTGCCAGTATGAGGGTCAATGAGCAGTTCTTC. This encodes CASMRVNEQFF.

CDR3 sequence reads: CATRGGLRSYEQYF. The CDR3 DNA reads TGTGCCACGCGTGGGGGACTGAGGTCATACGAGCAGTACTTC. The rearrangement links TRBV10-3 to TRBJ2-7; TRBD2 is a possible D gene (6 bases). V was trimmed by 10 bases and J by 4 bases, leaving 20 bases between them. Germline CDR1 reads ENHRY; CDR2 reads SYGVKD. The CDR3 totals 14 residues.